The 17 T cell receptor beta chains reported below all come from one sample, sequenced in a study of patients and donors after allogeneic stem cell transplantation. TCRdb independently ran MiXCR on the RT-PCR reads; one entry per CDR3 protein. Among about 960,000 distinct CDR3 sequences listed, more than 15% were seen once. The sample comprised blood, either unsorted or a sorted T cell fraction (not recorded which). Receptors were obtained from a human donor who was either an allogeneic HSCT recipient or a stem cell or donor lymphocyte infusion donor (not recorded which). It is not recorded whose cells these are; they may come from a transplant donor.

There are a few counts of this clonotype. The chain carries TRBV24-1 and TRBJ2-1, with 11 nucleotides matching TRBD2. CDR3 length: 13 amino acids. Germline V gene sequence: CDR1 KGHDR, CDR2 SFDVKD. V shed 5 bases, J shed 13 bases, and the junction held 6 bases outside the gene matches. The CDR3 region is CATSAVTSGNQFF. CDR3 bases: TGTGCCACCAGTGCTGTGACTAGCGGGAACCAGTTCTTC.

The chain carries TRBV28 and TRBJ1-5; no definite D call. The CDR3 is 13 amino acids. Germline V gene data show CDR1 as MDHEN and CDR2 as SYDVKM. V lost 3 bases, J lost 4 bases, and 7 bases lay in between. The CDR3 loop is CASSLPGNQPQHF. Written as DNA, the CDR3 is TGTGCCAGCAGTTTGCCGGGGAATCAGCCCCAGCATTTT.

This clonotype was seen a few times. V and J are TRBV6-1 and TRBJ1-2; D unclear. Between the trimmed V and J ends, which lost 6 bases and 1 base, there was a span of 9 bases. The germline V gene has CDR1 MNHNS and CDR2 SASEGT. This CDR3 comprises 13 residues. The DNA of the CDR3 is TGTGCCAGCAGCCCCGGGATTAACTATGGCTACACCTTC. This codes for CASSPGINYGYTF.

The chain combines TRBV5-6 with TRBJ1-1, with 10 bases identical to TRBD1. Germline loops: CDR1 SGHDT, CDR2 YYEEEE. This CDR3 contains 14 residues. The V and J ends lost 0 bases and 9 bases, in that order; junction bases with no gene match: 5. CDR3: CASSLASTGGKAFF. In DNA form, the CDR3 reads TGTGCCAGCAGCTTGGCATCGACAGGGGGCAAAGCTTTCTTT.

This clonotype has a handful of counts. The CDR3 loop reads CASSLQDRGRAFF. For the CDR3, the DNA is TGCGCCAGCAGCTTGCAAGACAGGGGTCGAGCTTTCTTT. The chain uses TRBV5-1 and TRBJ1-1; 8 bases are a match to TRBD1. CDR1 and CDR2 (germline): SGHRS, YFSETQ. The length of the CDR3 is 13 residues. J gave up 10 bases and V 1 base, and 6 bases lay outside the gene matches. Filled out from reference TRBV5-1 and TRBJ1-1, the complete variable domain reads KAGVTQTPRYLIKTRGQQVTLSCSPISGHRSVSWYQQTPGQGLQFLFEYFSETQRNKGNFPGRFSGRQFSNSRSEMNVSTLELGDSALYLCASSLQDRGRAFFGQGTRLTVV.

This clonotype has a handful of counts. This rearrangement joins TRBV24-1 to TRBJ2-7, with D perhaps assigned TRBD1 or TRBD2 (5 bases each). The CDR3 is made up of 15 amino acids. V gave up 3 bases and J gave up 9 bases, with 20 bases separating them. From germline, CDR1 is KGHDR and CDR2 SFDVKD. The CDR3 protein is CATSDPLTGDPRQYF. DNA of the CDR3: TGTGCCACCAGTGATCCCCTTACCGGGGACCCAAGGCAGTACTTC.

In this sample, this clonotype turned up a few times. This chain's CDR3 is CASSDSGLYRELFF. CDR3 bases: TGTGCCAGCAGCGATTCAGGACTGTACCGGGAGCTGTTTTTT. J is TRBJ2-2 and V is TRBV7-9; possible D gene TRBD2, 5 bases. The CDR3 is 14 residues long. Germline V gene lookup returns CDR1 SEHNR and CDR2 FQNEAQ (reference sequence). The ends were cut back, 5 bases at V and 9 bases at J, with 16 bases in the middle.

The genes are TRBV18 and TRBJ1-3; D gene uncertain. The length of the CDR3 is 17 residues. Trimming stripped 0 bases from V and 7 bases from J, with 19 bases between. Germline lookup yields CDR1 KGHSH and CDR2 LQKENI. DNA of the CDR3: TGTGCCAGCTCACCACCGAGGACCCATACCCCACGGAACACCATATATTTT. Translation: CASSPPRTHTPRNTIYF.

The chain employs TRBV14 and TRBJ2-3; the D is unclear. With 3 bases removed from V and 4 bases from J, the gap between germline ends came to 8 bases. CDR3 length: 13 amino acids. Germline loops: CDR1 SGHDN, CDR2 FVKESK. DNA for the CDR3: TGTGCCAGCAGCCAGTTCAGCCCAGATACGCAGTATTTT. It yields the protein CASSQFSPDTQYF.

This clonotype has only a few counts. CDR3 residues: CASSPGGVGIETQYF. DNA of the CDR3: TGTGCCAGCAGCCCCGGGGGCGTGGGAATTGAGACCCAGTACTTC. V is TRBV7-9 and J is TRBJ2-5; TRBD1 or TRBD2 may be the D gene (6 bases each). Trimming stripped 5 bases from V and 5 bases from J, with 18 bases between. CDR1 is SEHNR and CDR2 is FQNEAQ in the germline V gene (reference sequence). The CDR3 is made up of 15 amino acids.

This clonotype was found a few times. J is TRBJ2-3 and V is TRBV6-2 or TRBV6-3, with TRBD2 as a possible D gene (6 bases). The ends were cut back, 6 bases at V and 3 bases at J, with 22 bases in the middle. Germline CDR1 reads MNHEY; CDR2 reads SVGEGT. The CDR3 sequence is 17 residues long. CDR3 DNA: TGTGCCAGCAGGCCCCACCGCCGGTCGGGGGAGACAGATACGCAGTATTTT. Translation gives CASRPHRRSGETDTQYF.

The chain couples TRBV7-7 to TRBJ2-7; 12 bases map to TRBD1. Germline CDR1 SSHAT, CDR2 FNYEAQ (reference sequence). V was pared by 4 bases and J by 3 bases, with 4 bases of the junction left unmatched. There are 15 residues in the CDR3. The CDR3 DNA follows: TGTGCCAGCAGCTCGGGACAGGGGGCAAACTACGAGCAGTACTTC. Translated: CASSSGQGANYEQYF.

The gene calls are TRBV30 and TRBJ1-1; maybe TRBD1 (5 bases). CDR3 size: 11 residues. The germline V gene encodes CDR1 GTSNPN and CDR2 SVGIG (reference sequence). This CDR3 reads CLGDRNTEAFF. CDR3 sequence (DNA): TGTTTGGGGGACCGGAACACTGAAGCTTTCTTT.

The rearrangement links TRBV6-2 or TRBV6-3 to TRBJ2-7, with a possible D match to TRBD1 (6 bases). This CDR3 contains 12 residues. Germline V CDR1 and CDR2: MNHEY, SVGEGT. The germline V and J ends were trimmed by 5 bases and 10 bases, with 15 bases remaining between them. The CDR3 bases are TGTGCCAGCAGTAACAACAGGGATGATCAGTACTTC. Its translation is CASSNNRDDQYF.

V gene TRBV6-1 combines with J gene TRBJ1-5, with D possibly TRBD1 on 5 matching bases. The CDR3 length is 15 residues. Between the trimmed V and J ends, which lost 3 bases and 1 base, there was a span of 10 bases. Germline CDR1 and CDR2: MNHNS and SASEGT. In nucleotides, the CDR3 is TGTGCCAGCAGTGACAGGGTATCGAGCAATCAGCCCCAGCATTTT. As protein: CASSDRVSSNQPQHF.

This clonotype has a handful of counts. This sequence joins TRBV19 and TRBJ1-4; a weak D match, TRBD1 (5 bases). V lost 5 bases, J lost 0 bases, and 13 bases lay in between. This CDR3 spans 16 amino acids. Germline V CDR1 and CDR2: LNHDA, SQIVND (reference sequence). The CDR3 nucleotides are TGTGCCAGTAGTCGTAGACAGACTGCAACTAATGAAAAACTGTTTTTT. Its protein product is CASSRRQTATNEKLFF.

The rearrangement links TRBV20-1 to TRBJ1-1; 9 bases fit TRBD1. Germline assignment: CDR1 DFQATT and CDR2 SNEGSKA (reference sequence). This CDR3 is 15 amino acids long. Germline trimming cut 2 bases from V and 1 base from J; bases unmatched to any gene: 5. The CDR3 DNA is TGCAGTGCTAGAATCGAGGACAGGGGGAACACTGAAGCTTTCTTT. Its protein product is CSARIEDRGNTEAFF.